These 6 T cell receptor beta chains share one sample of origin, sequenced in a study of Ad26.COV2.S vaccination and SARS-CoV-2 variants. The sample's treatment: 19 received Ad26.COV2.S at low or high dose, single or two shots; about 5 received placebo; per-sample allocation not given. The samples were gathered on day 63 after the first injection of vaccine or placebo. Libraries were prepared by immunoSEQ multiplex PCR; TCRdb keeps only in-frame clonotypes and omits some of them. The sample has about 350,000 clones; about 88% are singletons. Specimen: peripheral blood, collected in a trial of Ad26.COV2.S vaccine versus placebo. Receptor source: a person aged 18-60 years who received the Ad26.COV2.S COVID-19 vaccine or a placebo.

The chain links TRBV18 to TRBJ2-7; perhaps TRBD2 as D (6 bases). The germline V and J ends were trimmed by 6 bases and 5 bases, with 17 bases remaining between them. Germline V lookup: CDR1 KGHSH, CDR2 LQKENI. CDR3 length: 14 amino acids. CDR3 DNA sequence: TGTGCCAGCTCCCCGGGACTCCCGCCTGACGAGCAGTACTTC. This translates into CASSPGLPPDEQYF.

CDR3 nucleotide sequence: TGCGCCAGCAGCTCCTTCCTAGCGGGACAAAACACCGGGGAGCTGTTTTTT. This sequence encodes CASSSFLAGQNTGELFF. The V gene is TRBV5-1, the J gene TRBJ2-2; 9 nucleotides agree with TRBD2. The CDR3 has 17 residues. Germline CDR1 reads SGHRS; CDR2 reads YFSETQ. The trim removed 3 bases at V and 2 bases at J, leaving 8 bases unmatched.

DNA for the CDR3: TGTGCCAGCAGCTTGGCCGGGCGACAAGAGACCCAGTACTTC. This codes for CASSLAGRQETQYF. The chain links TRBV5-4 to TRBJ2-5; unclear D gene. CDR3 size: 14 residues. The germline V gene encodes CDR1 SGHNT and CDR2 YYREEE (reference sequence). The V and J ends lost 0 bases and 2 bases respectively, with 8 bases between them.

The chain links TRBV27 to TRBJ2-7; D possibly corresponds to TRBD2 (5 bases). CDR1 is MNHEY, CDR2 SMNVEV, per germline (reference sequence). Between the trimmed V and J ends, which lost 7 bases and 6 bases, there was a span of 16 bases. This CDR3 contains 13 residues. CDR3 in DNA: TGTGCCAGCACCCCCGGGGAGCTTCTCGAGCAGTACTTC. Its translation is CASTPGELLEQYF.

V and J are TRBV7-6 and TRBJ1-2; D uncertain. Per germline, CDR1 SGHVS and CDR2 FNYEAQ. The germline V and J ends were trimmed by 0 bases and 3 bases, with 11 bases remaining between them. CDR3 size: 15 residues. The CDR3 protein is CASSLAPGEDYGYTF. The CDR3 nucleotides read TGTGCCAGCAGCTTAGCGCCGGGCGAGGACTATGGCTACACCTTC.

The chain recombines TRBV30 with TRBJ1-3, with D unclear. Trimming cost V 0 bases and J 5 bases, with 5 bases left between them. CDR3 length: 12 amino acids. The germline V gene has CDR1 GTSNPN and CDR2 SVGIG (reference sequence). This CDR3 is CAWSVTRNTIYF. The CDR3 DNA is TGTGCCTGGAGTGTAACCCGAAACACCATATATTTT.